Listed below are T cell receptor beta chains from one sample, sequenced in a study of blood T cell repertoires in COVID-19. Some clones are missing from TCRdb's copy, which holds only in-frame ones; the method was immunoSEQ multiplex PCR. This repertoire shows roughly 250,000 clones, 88% found once; its top ten account for roughly 3.9%. Source material: peripheral blood. These TCRs come from a man aged 55 to 70 who had recovered from COVID-19. The CDR3 runs from the conserved cysteine through the conserved F or W.

>TRBV21-1|16|TRBJ2-7
CASSTGDTPFLGRNDF
>TRBV5-6|13|TRBJ2-7
CASSLLGATKQYF
>TRBV7-6|14|TRBJ1-1
CASSLGQGNTEAFF
>TRBV25-1|15|TRBJ1-2
CASSFAGTGAYGYTF
>TRBV7-9|15|TRBJ1-2
CASSSPRAAQHGYTF
>TRBV13|16|TRBJ1-2
CASSLTSDRPGYGYTF
>TRBV5-8|16|TRBJ1-2
CASSLAPVEENYGYTF
>TRBV9|15|TRBJ2-5
CASSVASGVGETQYF
>TRBV18|15|TRBJ2-7
CASSPPDRLAYEQYF
>TRBV6-4|15|TRBJ2-3
CASSRTSGTTDTQYF
>TRBV7-9|13|TRBJ1-2
CASSQDGVYGYTF
>TRBV27|20|TRBJ2-4
CASSFTPGLAGGLAKNIQYF
>TRBV14|14|TRBJ1-1
CASSQGQGNTEAFF
>TRBV11-1|16|TRBJ2-7
CASSSGSSTPPREQYF
>TRBV28|14|TRBJ1-5
CASSPWTVNQPQHF
>TRBV6-5|15|TRBJ2-3
CASSFRAGHTDTQYF
>TRBV10-1|17|TRBJ2-5
CASSDTSASRHQETQYF
>TRBV7-9|15|TRBJ2-2
CASSFLQGTTGELFF
>TRBV12-3/TRBV12-4|12|TRBJ1-5
CASSPEAGTQHF
>TRBV7-6|14|TRBJ2-7
CASSSISTGDEQYF
>TRBV6-2/TRBV6-3|17|TRBJ2-5
CASSYSIGRGARETQYF
>TRBV11-3|14|TRBJ1-5
CASSLLFSNQPQHF
>TRBV25-1|13|TRBJ1-6
CASSGTQYSPLHF
>TRBV5-8|13|TRBJ1-4
CASSFFRGEKLFF
>TRBV12-3/TRBV12-4|11|TRBJ2-1
CASSEHNEQFF
>TRBV30|11|TRBJ1-4
CAWGALEKLFF
>TRBV6-5|14|TRBJ1-2
CASSYSGQGYGYTF
>TRBV29-1|14|TRBJ2-7
CSVEDWAGVGEQYF
>TRBV19|15|TRBJ2-7
CASSPRDRDYYEQYF
>TRBV4-2|15|TRBJ2-5
CASSQGNTGVETQYF